This entry lists 5 T cell receptor beta chains sequenced from one sample in a study of T cells after yellow fever vaccination. TCRdb redid the calling of the 5' RACE reads with MiXCR, one entry per CDR3 protein. This sample carries 400,000 to 650,000 distinct CDR3 sequences, around a fifth of them seen once, and the ten largest clones take approximately 16%. Specimen: PBMCs, collected less than 25 days after the first yellow fever vaccination. The receptor set was obtained from a man aged 18 to 30 who received the YFV17D yellow fever vaccine.

The CDR3 sequence: CASSYRQGPDQPQHF. The CDR3 DNA reads TGCGCCAGCAGCTATCGACAGGGCCCTGACCAGCCCCAGCATTTT. The V gene is TRBV4-1, the J gene TRBJ1-5; 7 nucleotides match TRBD1. Germline V gene lookup returns CDR1 MGHRA and CDR2 YSYEKL. The ends lost 5 bases at V and 7 bases at J; junction bases unmatched: 11. The CDR3 loop spans 15 amino acids.

This rearrangement joins TRBV7-3 to TRBJ2-1; 13 positions match TRBD2. Germline assignment: CDR1 SGHTA and CDR2 FQGTGA. This CDR3 is 15 amino acids long. The CDR3 spells CTISIPGLAGNEQFF. DNA of the CDR3: TGTACCATCAGTATACCGGGACTAGCGGGAAATGAGCAGTTCTTC.

The V and J genes are TRBV6-5 and TRBJ1-1; D not resolved. This CDR3 region has 14 residues. Germline CDR1 is MNHEY and CDR2 is SVGAGI. The V gene lost 7 bases and the J gene lost 4 bases, with 16 bases spanning the gap. The CDR3 DNA reads TGTGCCAGCAAGGAGGGAGGATCGCTCACTGAAGCTTTCTTT. Protein sequence: CASKEGGSLTEAFF.

This clonotype came up a few times. J is TRBJ2-4 and V is TRBV5-5; TRBD1 aligns across 9 bases. This CDR3 comprises 13 residues. The ends lost 2 bases at V and 7 bases at J; junction bases unmatched: 1. Germline-derived CDR1 and CDR2 are SGHKS and YYEKEE (reference sequence). The CDR3 loop reads CASSFGTGNIQYF. In DNA form, the CDR3 reads TGTGCCAGCAGCTTCGGGACAGGGAACATTCAGTACTTC.

The chain recombines TRBV7-2 with TRBJ1-2, with D possibly being TRBD1 (6 bases). Trimming left V 5 bases short and J 4 bases short, with 14 bases between. The CDR3 runs to 14 residues. Per germline, CDR1 SGHTA and CDR2 FQGNSA. The CDR3 region is CASSGTTGTYGYTF. The CDR3, as DNA: TGTGCCAGCAGCGGAACGACAGGCACCTATGGCTACACCTTC.